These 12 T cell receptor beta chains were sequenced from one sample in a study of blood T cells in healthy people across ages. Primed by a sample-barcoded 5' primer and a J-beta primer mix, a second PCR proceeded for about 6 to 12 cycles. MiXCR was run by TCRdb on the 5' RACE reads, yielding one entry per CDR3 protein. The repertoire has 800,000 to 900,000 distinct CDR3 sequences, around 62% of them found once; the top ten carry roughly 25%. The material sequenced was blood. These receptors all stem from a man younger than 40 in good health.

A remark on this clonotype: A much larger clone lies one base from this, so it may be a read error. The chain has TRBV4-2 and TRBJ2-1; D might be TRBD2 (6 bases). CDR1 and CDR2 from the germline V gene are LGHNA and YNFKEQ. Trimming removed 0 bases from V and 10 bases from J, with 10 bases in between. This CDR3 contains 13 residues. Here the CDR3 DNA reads TGTGCCAGCAGCCAAGAACGGAGGGAGGAGCAGTTCTTC. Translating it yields CASSQERREEQFF.

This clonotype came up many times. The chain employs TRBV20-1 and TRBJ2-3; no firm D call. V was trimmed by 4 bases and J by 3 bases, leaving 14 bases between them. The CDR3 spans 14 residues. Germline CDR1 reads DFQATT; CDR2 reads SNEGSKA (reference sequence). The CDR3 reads CSATRLTTTDTQYF. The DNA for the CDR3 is TGCAGTGCTACCCGTCTCACGACTACAGATACGCAGTATTTT.

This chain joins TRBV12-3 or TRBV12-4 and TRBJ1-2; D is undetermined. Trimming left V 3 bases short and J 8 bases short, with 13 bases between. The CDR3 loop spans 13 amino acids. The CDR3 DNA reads TGTGCCAGCAGTTTGGGTGGATTGGGAGGCTACACCTTC. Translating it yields CASSLGGLGGYTF.

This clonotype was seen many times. CDR3 loop: CASSPTGGALLETQYF. The CDR3 DNA follows: TGTGCCAGCAGTCCAACCGGCGGGGCATTGTTAGAGACCCAGTACTTC. The genes are TRBV12-3 or TRBV12-4 and TRBJ2-5; D perhaps matches TRBD2 (6 bases). Trimming removed 5 bases at V and 4 bases at J, with 20 bases between. This CDR3 contains 16 residues.

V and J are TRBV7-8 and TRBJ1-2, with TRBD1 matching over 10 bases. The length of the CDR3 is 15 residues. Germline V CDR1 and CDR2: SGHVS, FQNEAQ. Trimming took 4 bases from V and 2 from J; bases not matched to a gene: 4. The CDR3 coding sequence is TGTGCCAGCAGCTACCGGGACAGGGGCAACTATGGCTACACCTTC. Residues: CASSYRDRGNYGYTF.

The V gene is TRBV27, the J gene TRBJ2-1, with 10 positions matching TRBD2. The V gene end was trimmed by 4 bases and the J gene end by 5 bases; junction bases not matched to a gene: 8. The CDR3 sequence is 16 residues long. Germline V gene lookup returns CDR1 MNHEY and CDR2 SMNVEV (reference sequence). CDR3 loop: CASSSSSGGPNNEQFF. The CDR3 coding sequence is TGTGCCAGCAGTTCTTCTAGCGGGGGCCCAAACAATGAGCAGTTCTTC.

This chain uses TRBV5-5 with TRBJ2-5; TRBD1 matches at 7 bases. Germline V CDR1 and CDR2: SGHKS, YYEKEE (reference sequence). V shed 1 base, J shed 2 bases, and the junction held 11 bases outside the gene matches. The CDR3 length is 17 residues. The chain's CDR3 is CASSLRARQGPQETQYF. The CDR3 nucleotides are TGTGCCAGCAGCTTGAGGGCTCGACAGGGACCACAAGAGACCCAGTACTTC.

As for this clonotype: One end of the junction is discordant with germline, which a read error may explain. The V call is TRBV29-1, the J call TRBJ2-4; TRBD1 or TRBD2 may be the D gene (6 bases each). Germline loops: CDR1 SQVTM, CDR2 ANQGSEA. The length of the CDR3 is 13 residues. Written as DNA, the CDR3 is TGCAGCGGTGAAAGGGGGGACAAAGGGATTCAGTACTTC. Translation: CSGERGDKGIQYF. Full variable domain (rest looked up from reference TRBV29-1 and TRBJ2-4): SAVISQKPSRDICQRGTSLTIQCQVDSQVTMMFWYRQQPGQSLTLIATANQGSEATYESGFVIDKFPISRPNLTFSTLTVSNMSPEDSSIYLCSGERGDKGIQYFGAGTRLSVL.

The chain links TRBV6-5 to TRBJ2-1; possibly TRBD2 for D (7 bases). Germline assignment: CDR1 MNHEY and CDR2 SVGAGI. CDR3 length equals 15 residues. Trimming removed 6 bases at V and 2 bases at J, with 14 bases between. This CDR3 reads CASSRQGGAYNEQFF. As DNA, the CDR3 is TGTGCCAGCAGCCGGCAAGGGGGGGCCTACAATGAGCAGTTCTTC.

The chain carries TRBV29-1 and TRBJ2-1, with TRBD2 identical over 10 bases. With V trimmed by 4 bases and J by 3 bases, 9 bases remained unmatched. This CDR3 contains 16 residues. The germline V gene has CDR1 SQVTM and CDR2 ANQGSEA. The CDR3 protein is CSVGGPSGGFYNEQFF. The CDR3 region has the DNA TGCAGCGTTGGGGGGCCTAGCGGGGGTTTCTACAATGAGCAGTTCTTC.

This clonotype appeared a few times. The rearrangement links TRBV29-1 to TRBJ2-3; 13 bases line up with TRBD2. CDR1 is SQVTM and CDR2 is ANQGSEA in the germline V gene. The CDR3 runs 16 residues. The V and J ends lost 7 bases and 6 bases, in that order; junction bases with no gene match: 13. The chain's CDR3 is CSAIRGLAGAVDTQYF. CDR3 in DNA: TGCAGCGCTATCCGAGGACTAGCGGGGGCTGTGGATACGCAGTATTTT.

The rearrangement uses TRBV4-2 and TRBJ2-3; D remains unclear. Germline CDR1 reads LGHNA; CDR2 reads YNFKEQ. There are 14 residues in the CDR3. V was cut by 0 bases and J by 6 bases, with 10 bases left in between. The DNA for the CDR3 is TGTGCCAGCAGCCAAGAGGGTAGCCCGGATACGCAGTATTTT. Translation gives CASSQEGSPDTQYF.